These T cell receptor beta chains were read from a single sample in a study of prognosis after radiotherapy for stage I lung cancer. TCRdb called the multiplex PCR reads again in MiXCR, with one record for every CDR3 protein. The data show 10,000 to 15,000 distinct CDR3 sequences, 43% seen once. The material was PBMCs, obtained before or after stereotactic body radiation therapy (not recorded which). The receptors stem from a donor aged 50 or older with non-small cell lung cancer. The CDR3 runs from the conserved cysteine through the conserved F or W. Each record gives: D gene, V gene, J gene, clone size, CDR3 protein, CDR3 DNA. The D gene is left open where the match is weak. Size is omitted from some rows. Given values are once, few, many or a class for expanded clones.

NA	TRBV6-2/TRBV6-3	TRBJ2-1	NA	CASTKIGEGEQIAQFF	TGTGCCAGCACTAAAATTGGCGAGGGGGAGCAGATCGCGCAGTTCTTC
NA	TRBV7-2	TRBJ1-1	many	CASSLAGGYAEAFF	TGTGCCAGCAGCTTAGCGGGGGGGTATGCTGAAGCTTTCTTT
NA	TRBV11-3	TRBJ2-2	NA	CASSQDTANTGELFF	TGTGCCAGCAGCCAGGACACCGCGAACACCGGGGAGCTGTTTTTT
TRBD1	TRBV5-1	TRBJ1-2	medium-sized	CASSLQGVDYGYTF	TGCGCCAGCAGCCTACAGGGGGTCGACTATGGCTACACCTTC
TRBD1	TRBV5-1	TRBJ2-7	medium-sized	CASSLVGTGTEQYF	TGCGCCAGCAGCTTGGTTGGGACAGGGACCGAGCAGTACTTC
TRBD2	TRBV19	TRBJ2-1	many	CASSTLGGASYNEQFF	TGTGCCAGTAGTACCCTCGGGGGGGCCTCCTACAATGAGCAGTTCTTC
NA	TRBV6-2/TRBV6-3	TRBJ2-7	many	CASRGPRDFF	TGTGCCAGCAGGGGCCCGCGGGACTTCTTC
TRBD1	TRBV12-3/TRBV12-4	TRBJ2-1	many	CASSRRDRGIRFF	TGTGCCAGCAGCCGCCGGGACAGGGGTATACGGTTCTTC
NA	TRBV28	TRBJ1-4	many	CASSEIRLGQLFF	TGTGCCAGCAGTGAAATACGACTTGGACAACTGTTTTTT
TRBD2	TRBV6-1	TRBJ2-7	NA	CASSGGTSVSLEEQYF	TGTGCCAGCAGCGGGGGGACTAGCGTCTCTTTAGAGGAGCAGTACTTC
TRBD2	TRBV28	TRBJ2-1	NA	CASITQAGGSEQFF	TGTGCCAGCATAACCCAGGCGGGAGGAAGTGAGCAGTTCTTC
NA	TRBV12-3/TRBV12-4	TRBJ2-3	medium-sized	CASSLRVASTDTQYF	TGTGCCAGCAGTCTGAGGGTTGCTAGCACAGATACGCAGTATTTT
NA	TRBV29-1	TRBJ2-3	NA	CSVGRESTDTQYF	TGCAGCGTCGGCCGGGAGAGCACAGATACGCAGTATTTT
TRBD1	TRBV24-1	TRBJ2-1	once	CATSDPPRGTGVYNEQFF	TGTGCCACCAGTGACCCCCCGAGGGGGACAGGGGTCTACAATGAGCAGTTCTTC
NA	TRBV6-2/TRBV6-3	TRBJ1-1	NA	CASSPTGRNTEAFF	TGTGCCAGCAGTCCGACAGGTAGGAACACTGAAGCTTTCTTT
TRBD2	TRBV5-5	TRBJ2-3	many	CASSPRPSGVGDTQYF	TGTGCCAGCAGCCCTCGTCCTAGCGGGGTGGGAGATACGCAGTATTTT
NA	TRBV6-9	TRBJ2-2	NA	CASSYMGPSGELFF	TGTGCCAGCAGTTACATGGGACCCTCCGGGGAGCTGTTTTTT
NA	TRBV12-3/TRBV12-4	TRBJ1-2	NA	CASSLFLQNYGYTF	TGTGCCAGCAGTTTATTTCTACAGAACTATGGCTACACCTTC
TRBD2	TRBV5-4	TRBJ2-7	many	CASSFSGGVGYEQYF	TGTGCCAGCAGCTTTAGCGGGGGGGTTGGCTACGAGCAGTACTTC
NA	TRBV27	TRBJ2-7	NA	CASSLFGPTYEQYF	TGTGCCAGCAGTTTGTTTGGGCCTACCTACGAGCAGTACTTC
TRBD1	TRBV28	TRBJ1-4	NA	CASSGTANEKLFF	TGTGCCAGCAGCGGGACAGCTAATGAAAAACTGTTTTTT
NA	TRBV12-5	TRBJ2-1	many	CASGLGDYNEQFF	TGTGCTAGTGGTTTGGGGGACTACAATGAGCAGTTCTTC
NA	TRBV11-2	TRBJ1-2	NA	CASSLDRRYGYTF	TGTGCCAGCAGCTTAGATCGTCGCTATGGCTACACCTTC
NA	TRBV5-1	TRBJ1-1	many	CASSLSKLAEAFF	TGCGCCAGCAGCTTGTCTAAATTGGCTGAAGCTTTCTTT
TRBD1	TRBV7-9	TRBJ1-1	many	CASSWGQGNTEAFF	TGTGCCAGCAGCTGGGGACAGGGGAACACTGAAGCTTTCTTT
NA	TRBV2	TRBJ1-4	many	CASSEGNNEKLFF	TGTGCCAGCAGTGAAGGGAATAATGAAAAACTGTTTTTT
NA	TRBV5-1	TRBJ2-1	many	CASSLVAVNRNEQFF	TGCGCCAGCAGCTTAGTAGCTGTCAATAGAAATGAGCAGTTCTTC
NA	TRBV28	TRBJ2-3	many	CASSPLLVVRSETTDTQYF	TGTGCCAGCAGCCCCCTCCTTGTCGTGAGAAGCGAGACCACAGATACGCAGTATTTT
NA	TRBV15	TRBJ2-3	many	CATSKTGWAGAYTDTQYF	TGTGCCACCAGCAAAACCGGTTGGGCAGGGGCTTACACAGATACGCAGTATTTT
NA	TRBV30	TRBJ1-5	NA	CAWEAGSQPQHF	TGTGCCTGGGAGGCAGGGTCTCAGCCCCAGCATTTT
TRBD1	TRBV6-7	TRBJ1-6	NA	CASSLGVTGNSPLHF	TGTGCCAGCAGTTTAGGAGTGACAGGGAATTCACCCCTCCACTTT
TRBD2	TRBV10-3	TRBJ2-1	few	CAISETSVSSYNEQFF	TGTGCCATCAGTGAGACTAGCGTGAGCTCCTACAATGAGCAGTTCTTC
TRBD1	TRBV12-3/TRBV12-4	TRBJ2-1	medium-sized	CASSLGQGDNEQFF	TGTGCCAGCAGTTTGGGACAGGGGGACAATGAGCAGTTCTTC
NA	TRBV6-4	TRBJ1-5	NA	CASSYSRTNQPQHF	TGTGCCAGCAGTTACAGTCGGACCAATCAGCCCCAGCATTTT
NA	TRBV20-1	TRBJ1-5	many	CSASGGAQNQPQHF	TGCAGTGCTAGTGGGGGGGCGCAGAATCAGCCCCAGCATTTT
NA	TRBV14	TRBJ2-6	many	CASSQLGSGANVLTF	TGTGCCAGCAGCCAGCTAGGAAGTGGGGCCAACGTCCTGACTTTC
NA	TRBV20-1	TRBJ2-5	many	CSARPLQETQYF	TGCAGTGCTAGGCCGCTACAAGAGACCCAGTACTTC
NA	TRBV6-1	TRBJ1-3	NA	CASSHEGNTIYF	TGTGCCAGCAGTCACGAGGGAAACACCATATATTTT
TRBD2	TRBV20-1	TRBJ2-3	few	CSARPGGDTQYF	TGCAGTGCTAGGCCGGGAGGAGATACGCAGTATTTT
TRBD2	TRBV27	TRBJ2-3	NA	CASSLGAGVAWAQYF	TGTGCCAGCAGTTTAGGGGCGGGGGTGGCCTGGGCGCAGTATTTT
NA	TRBV12-3/TRBV12-4	TRBJ2-7	NA	CASSPNSGPPYEQYF	TGTGCCAGCAGCCCCAACTCCGGGCCGCCCTACGAGCAGTACTTC